This T cell receptor beta chain was recorded in a study of shared clonotypes between healthy human individuals. Sequencing was at deep level. Measured with immunoSEQ multiplex PCR; TCRdb has only the in-frame clones, and not every one. The table lists under 600,000 clones, approximately 79% of them singletons, with under 15% in the top ten. V trimming: 4 bases; J trimming: 6 bases; junction bases outside the gene matches: 11. The CDR3 has 14 amino acids. The germline V gene encodes CDR1 SQVTM and CDR2 ANQGSEA. Unsorted samples used 85 million to 90 million PBMCs for genomic DNA. The chain has TRBV29-1 and TRBJ1-1; 7 bases map to TRBD1. Sequences were obtained from PBMCs. The origin of this receptor is a woman aged 40 to 50 in good health. Some clones in this sample may be carry-over from other donors' samples. The CDR3 loop is CSVAQGPQQAEAFF. The CDR3 region has the DNA TGCAGCGTTGCACAGGGGCCCCAGCAGGCTGAAGCTTTCTTT.